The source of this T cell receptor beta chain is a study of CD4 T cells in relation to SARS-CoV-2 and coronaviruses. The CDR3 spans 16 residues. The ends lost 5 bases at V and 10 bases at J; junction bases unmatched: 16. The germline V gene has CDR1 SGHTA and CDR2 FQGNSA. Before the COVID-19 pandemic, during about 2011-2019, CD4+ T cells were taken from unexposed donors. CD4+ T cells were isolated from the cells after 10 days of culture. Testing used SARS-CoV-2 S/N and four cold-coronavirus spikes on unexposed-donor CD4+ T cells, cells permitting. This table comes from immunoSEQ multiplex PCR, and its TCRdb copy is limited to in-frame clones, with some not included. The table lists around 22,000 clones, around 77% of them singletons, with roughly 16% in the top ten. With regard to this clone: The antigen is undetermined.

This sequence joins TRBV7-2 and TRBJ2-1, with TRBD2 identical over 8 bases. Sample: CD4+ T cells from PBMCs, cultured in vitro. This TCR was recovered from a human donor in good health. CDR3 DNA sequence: TGTGCCAGCAGCAAAGGGGGGACTAGAAGTCGGTTGGAGCAGTTCTTC. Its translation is CASSKGGTRSRLEQFF.